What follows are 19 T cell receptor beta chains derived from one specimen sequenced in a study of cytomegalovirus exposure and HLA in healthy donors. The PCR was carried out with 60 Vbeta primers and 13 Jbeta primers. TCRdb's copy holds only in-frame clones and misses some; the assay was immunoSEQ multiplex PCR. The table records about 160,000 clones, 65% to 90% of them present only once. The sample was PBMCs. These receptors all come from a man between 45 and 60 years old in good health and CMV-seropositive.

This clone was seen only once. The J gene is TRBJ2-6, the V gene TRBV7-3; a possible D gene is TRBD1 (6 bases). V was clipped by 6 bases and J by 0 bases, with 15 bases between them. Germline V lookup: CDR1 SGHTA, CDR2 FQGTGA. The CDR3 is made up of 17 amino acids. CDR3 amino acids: CASREGDSLSGANVLTF. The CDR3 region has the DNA TGTGCCAGCAGAGAGGGGGATTCCCTCTCTGGGGCCAACGTCCTGACTTTC.

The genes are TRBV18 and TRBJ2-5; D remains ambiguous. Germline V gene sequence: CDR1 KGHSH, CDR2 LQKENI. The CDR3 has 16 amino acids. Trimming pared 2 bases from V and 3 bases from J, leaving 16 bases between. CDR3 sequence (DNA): TGTGCCAGCTCACCAATGGGCTTCCCCGGCGAAGAGACCCAGTACTTC. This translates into CASSPMGFPGEETQYF.

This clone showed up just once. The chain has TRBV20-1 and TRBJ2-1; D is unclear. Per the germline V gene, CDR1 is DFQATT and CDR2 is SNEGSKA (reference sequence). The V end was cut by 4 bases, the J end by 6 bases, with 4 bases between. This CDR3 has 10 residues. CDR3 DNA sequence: TGCAGTGCTACGAGCAATGAGCAGTTCTTC. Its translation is CSATSNEQFF.

CDR3: CASSKATGLAGAFSYEQYV. The DNA of the CDR3 is TGTGCCAGCAGCAAAGCCACCGGACTAGCGGGGGCCTTTTCCTACGAGCAGTACGTC. This sequence joins TRBV21-1 and TRBJ2-7; no check of the table's D call, TRBD2, against the DNA was made. TRBV21-1 is reported as a pseudogene. The CDR3 is made up of 19 amino acids.

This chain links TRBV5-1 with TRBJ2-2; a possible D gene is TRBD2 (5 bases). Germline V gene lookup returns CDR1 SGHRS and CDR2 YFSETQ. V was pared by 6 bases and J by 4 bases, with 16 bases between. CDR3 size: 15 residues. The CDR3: CASTWELLGTGELFF. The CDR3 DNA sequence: TGCGCCAGCACATGGGAGCTACTAGGCACCGGGGAGCTGTTTTTT.

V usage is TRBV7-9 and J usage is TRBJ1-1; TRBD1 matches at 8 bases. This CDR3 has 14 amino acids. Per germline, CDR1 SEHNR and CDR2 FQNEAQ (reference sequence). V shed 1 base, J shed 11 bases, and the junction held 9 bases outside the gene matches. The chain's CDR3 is CASSLGGQGAVAFF. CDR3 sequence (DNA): TGTGCCAGCAGCTTAGGGGGGCAGGGGGCGGTTGCTTTCTTT.

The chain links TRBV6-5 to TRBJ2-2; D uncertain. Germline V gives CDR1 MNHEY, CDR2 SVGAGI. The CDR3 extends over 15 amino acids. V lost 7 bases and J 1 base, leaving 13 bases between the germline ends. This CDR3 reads CASTRKALNTGELFF. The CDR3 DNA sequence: TGTGCCAGCACTAGGAAGGCCCTGAACACCGGGGAGCTGTTTTTT.

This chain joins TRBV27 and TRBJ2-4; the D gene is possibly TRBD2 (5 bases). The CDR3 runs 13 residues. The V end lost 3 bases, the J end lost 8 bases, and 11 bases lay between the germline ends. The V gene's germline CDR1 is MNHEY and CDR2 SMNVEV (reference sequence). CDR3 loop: CASSFGVLDIQYF. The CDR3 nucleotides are TGTGCCAGCAGTTTCGGGGTATTAGACATTCAGTACTTC.

The DNA of the CDR3 is TGTGCCAGCTTTGCCGGGACTGGCTCCTACGAGCAGTACGTC. Protein: CASFAGTGSYEQYV. The V gene is TRBV28, the J gene TRBJ2-7; the D gene is possibly TRBD2 (6 bases). Trimming stripped 8 bases from V and 0 bases from J, with 14 bases between. The length of the CDR3 is 14 residues. From germline, CDR1 is MDHEN and CDR2 SYDVKM.

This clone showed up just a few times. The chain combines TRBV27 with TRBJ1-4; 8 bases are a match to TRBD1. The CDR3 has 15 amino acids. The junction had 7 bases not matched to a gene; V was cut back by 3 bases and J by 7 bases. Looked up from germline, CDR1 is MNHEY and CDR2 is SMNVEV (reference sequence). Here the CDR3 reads CASSFSGTGVEKLFF. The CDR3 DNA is TGTGCCAGCAGTTTCTCCGGGACAGGAGTTGAAAAACTGTTTTTT.

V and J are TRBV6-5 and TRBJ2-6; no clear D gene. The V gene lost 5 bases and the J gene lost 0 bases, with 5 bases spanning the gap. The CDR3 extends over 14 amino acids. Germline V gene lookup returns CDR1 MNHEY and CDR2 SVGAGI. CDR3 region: CASSPYSGANVLTF. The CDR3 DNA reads TGTGCCAGCAGTCCCTACTCTGGGGCCAACGTCCTGACTTTC.

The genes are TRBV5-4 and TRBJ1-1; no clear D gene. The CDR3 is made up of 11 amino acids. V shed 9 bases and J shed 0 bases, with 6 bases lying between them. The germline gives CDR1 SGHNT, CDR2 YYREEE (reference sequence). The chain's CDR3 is CATQMNTEAFF. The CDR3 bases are TGTGCCACCCAGATGAACACTGAAGCTTTCTTT.

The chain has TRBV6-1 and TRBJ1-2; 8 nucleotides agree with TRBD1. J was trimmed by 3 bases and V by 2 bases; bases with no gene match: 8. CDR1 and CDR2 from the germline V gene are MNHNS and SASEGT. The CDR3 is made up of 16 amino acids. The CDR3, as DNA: TGTGCCAGCAGTGAACGTAGGACAGGGCCCCACTATGGCTACACCTTC. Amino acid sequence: CASSERRTGPHYGYTF.

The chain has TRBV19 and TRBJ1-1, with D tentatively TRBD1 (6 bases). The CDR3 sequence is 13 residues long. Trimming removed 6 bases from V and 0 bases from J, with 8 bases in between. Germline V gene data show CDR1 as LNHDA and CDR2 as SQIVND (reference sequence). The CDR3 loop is CASRGAMNTEAFF. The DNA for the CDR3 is TGTGCCAGTAGGGGGGCAATGAACACTGAAGCTTTCTTT.

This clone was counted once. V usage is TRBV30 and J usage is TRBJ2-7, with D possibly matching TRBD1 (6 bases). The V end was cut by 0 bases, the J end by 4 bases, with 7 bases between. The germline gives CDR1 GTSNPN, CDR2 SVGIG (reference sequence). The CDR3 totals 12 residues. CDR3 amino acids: CAWSVGGYEQYV. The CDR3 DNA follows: TGTGCCTGGAGTGTAGGGGGATACGAGCAGTACGTC.

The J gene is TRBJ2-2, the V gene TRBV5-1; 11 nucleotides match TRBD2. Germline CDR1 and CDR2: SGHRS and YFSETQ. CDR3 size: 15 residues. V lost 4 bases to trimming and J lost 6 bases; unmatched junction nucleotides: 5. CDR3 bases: TGCGCCAGCAGCCCGCTTAGCGGGGGGGCCGGGGAGCTGTTTTTT. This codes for CASSPLSGGAGELFF.

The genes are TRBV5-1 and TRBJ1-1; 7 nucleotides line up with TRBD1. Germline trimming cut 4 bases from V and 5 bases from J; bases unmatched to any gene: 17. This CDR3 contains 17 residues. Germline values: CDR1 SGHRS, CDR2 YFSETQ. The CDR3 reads CASSLVRGVQVGTEAFF. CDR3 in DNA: TGCGCCAGCAGCCTAGTCAGGGGGGTTCAGGTGGGTACTGAAGCTTTCTTT.

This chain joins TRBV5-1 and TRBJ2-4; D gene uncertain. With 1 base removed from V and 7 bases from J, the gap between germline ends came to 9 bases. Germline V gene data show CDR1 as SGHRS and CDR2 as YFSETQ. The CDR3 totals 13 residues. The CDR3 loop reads CASSLNRKNIQYF. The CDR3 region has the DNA TGCGCCAGCAGCTTGAACAGAAAGAACATTCAGTACTTC.

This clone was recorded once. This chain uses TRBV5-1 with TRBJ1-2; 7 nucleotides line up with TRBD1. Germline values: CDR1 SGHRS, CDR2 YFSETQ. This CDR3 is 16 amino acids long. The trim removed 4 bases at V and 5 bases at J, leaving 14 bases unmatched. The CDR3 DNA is TGCGCCAGCAGCCTGGAGTTAGGGCAGGGGGTATATGGCTACACCTTC. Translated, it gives CASSLELGQGVYGYTF.